The 9 T cell receptor beta chains reported below all come from one sample, sequenced in a study of cytomegalovirus exposure and HLA in healthy donors. Libraries were prepared by immunoSEQ multiplex PCR; TCRdb keeps only in-frame clonotypes and omits some of them. The profile covers about 58,000 clones, with about 88% appearing a single time and approximately 1% taken by the ten largest. The sequenced material came from PBMCs. These TCRs come from a man aged 18 to 29 in good health and CMV-seronegative.

The rearrangement joins TRBV6-4 to TRBJ2-1; 7 nucleotides match TRBD2. CDR3 size: 16 residues. Germline V CDR1 and CDR2: MRHNA, SNTAGT. With 3 bases clipped from V and 4 bases from J, the junction kept 9 bases outside the gene matches. The CDR3 DNA follows: TGTGCCAGCAGTGAAGTGTCTAGCGGAGATTACAATGAGCAGTTCTTC. It yields the protein CASSEVSSGDYNEQFF.

The chain joins TRBV15 to TRBJ2-5, with 12 bases lining up with TRBD2. Germline V gene data show CDR1 as LNHNV and CDR2 as YYDKDF (reference sequence). This CDR3 contains 23 residues. The V segment lost 0 bases and the J segment 3 bases; nucleotides outside the gene matches: 23. In nucleotides, the CDR3 is TGTGCCACCAGCAGAGAGGGTCCAGGGGACCTCGAGGGGACTAGCGGGTCAAAAGAGACCCAGTACTTC. It encodes CATSREGPGDLEGTSGSKETQYF. Filled out from reference TRBV15 and TRBJ2-5, the complete variable domain reads DAMVIQNPRYQVTQFGKPVTLSCSQTLNHNVMYWYQQKSSQAPKLLFHYYDKDFNNEADTPDNFQSRRPNTSFCFLDIRSPGLGDTAMYLCATSREGPGDLEGTSGSKETQYFGPGTRLLVL.

This clone showed up just once. The chain recombines TRBV11-3 with TRBJ2-1; 8 bases map to TRBD1. V was clipped by 4 bases and J by 5 bases; unmatched bases: 4. Germline V gives CDR1 SGHNT, CDR2 YENEEA. The CDR3 runs 14 residues. The CDR3 loop reads CASSSGTGNNEQFF. As DNA, the CDR3 is TGTGCCAGCAGCTCAGGGACAGGCAACAATGAGCAGTTCTTC.

The chain carries TRBV10-1 and TRBJ2-7; 8 bases match TRBD2. Germline trimming cut 0 bases from V and 5 bases from J; bases unmatched to any gene: 9. Germline CDR1 WNHNN, CDR2 SYGVQD (reference sequence). This CDR3 spans 16 amino acids. The CDR3 protein is CASSESKRTSQNEQYF. In DNA form, the CDR3 reads TGCGCCAGCAGTGAGTCGAAGAGGACTAGCCAGAACGAGCAGTACTTC.

The chain uses TRBV5-5 and TRBJ2-1; D not certain. Germline CDR1 is SGHKS and CDR2 is YYEKEE (reference sequence). The CDR3 runs 12 residues. Trimming removed 1 base at V and 7 bases at J, with 6 bases between. The DNA of the CDR3 is TGTGCCAGCAGCTTGATGTCGAATGAGCAGTTCTTC. It translates to CASSLMSNEQFF.

V usage is TRBV30 and J usage is TRBJ2-7; D perhaps matches TRBD1 (6 bases). CDR3 length equals 13 residues. Between the trimmed V and J ends, which lost 2 bases and 0 bases, there was a span of 8 bases. Germline CDR1 and CDR2: GTSNPN and SVGIG (reference sequence). In DNA, the CDR3 is TGTGCCTGGAGTCCGGGACACTCCTACGAGCAGTACTTC. This codes for CAWSPGHSYEQYF. The full variable domain, completed using reference TRBV30 and TRBJ2-7, is SQTIHQWPATLVQPVGSPLSLECTVEGTSNPNLYWYRQAAGRGLQLLFYSVGIGQISSEVPQNLSASRPQDRQFILSSKKLLLSDSGFYLCAWSPGHSYEQYFGPGTRLTVT.

The chain links TRBV5-6 to TRBJ2-7; D remains unclear. Germline lookup yields CDR1 SGHDT and CDR2 YYEEEE. The CDR3 has 13 residues. The V end lost 4 bases, the J end lost 1 base, and 9 bases lay between the germline ends. The chain's CDR3 is CASSPFQSYEQYF. Here the CDR3 DNA reads TGTGCCAGCAGCCCGTTTCAGTCCTACGAGCAGTACTTC.

The chain has TRBV28 and TRBJ2-7; 7 bases are a match to TRBD1. Germline V CDR1 and CDR2: MDHEN, SYDVKM. Trimming removed 8 bases from V and 3 bases from J; junction bases left unmatched: 16. This CDR3 region has 16 residues. The CDR3, as DNA: TGTGCCAGCGATACAGGGGCTGGAGAATACCTCTACGAGCAGTACTTC. Its translation: CASDTGAGEYLYEQYF.

This clone has more than one count but fewer than ten. The chain couples TRBV6-1 to TRBJ2-3, with a tentative D call TRBD2 (6 bases). Germline CDR1 is MNHNS and CDR2 is SASEGT. Trimming shortened V by 5 bases and J by 1 base, and 13 bases separated the two germline ends. The CDR3 runs 15 residues. CDR3 coding DNA: TGTGCCAGCAGTTCACAGGAGGGAGGCACAGATACGCAGTATTTT. Translating gives CASSSQEGGTDTQYF.